This entry lists 25 T cell receptor beta chains sequenced from one sample in a study of technical replicates of blood from several donors. Assay: immunoSEQ multiplex PCR; the TCRdb copy retains only in-frame clones and omits some. This repertoire shows roughly 79,000 clones, more than 80% found once; its top ten account for 3.5% to 4%. Material for sequencing was PBMCs. These receptors all come from a human donor in good health. Some clones in this sample may be carry-over from other donors' samples.

This chain links TRBV7-2 with TRBJ2-2; a weak D match, TRBD2 (5 bases). This CDR3 is 16 amino acids long. Germline CDR1 and CDR2: SGHTA and FQGNSA. V lost 0 bases and J lost 2, with 10 bases in between. The CDR3 reads CASSLALGVNTGELFF. The CDR3 DNA reads TGTGCCAGCAGCTTAGCGCTCGGGGTAAACACCGGGGAGCTGTTTTTT.

CDR3 loop: CSVNSDTTNEQFF. For the CDR3, the DNA is TGCAGCGTCAACTCGGACACCACCAATGAGCAGTTCTTC. V usage is TRBV29-1 and J usage is TRBJ2-1; D may be TRBD1 (5 bases). The V end lost 6 bases, the J end lost 6 bases, and 15 bases lay between the germline ends. The CDR3 totals 13 residues. Germline CDR1 and CDR2: SQVTM and ANQGSEA.

V and J are TRBV5-4 and TRBJ2-7; 9 bases are shared with TRBD1. The V gene end was trimmed by 3 bases and the J gene end by 4 bases; junction bases not matched to a gene: 5. CDR1 and CDR2 from the germline V gene are SGHNT and YYREEE (reference sequence). The CDR3 contains 14 residues. CDR3 protein: CASSSGTGNYEQYF. The CDR3 coding sequence is TGTGCCAGCAGCTCCGGGACAGGGAATTACGAGCAGTACTTC.

This clone came up many times. The J gene is TRBJ1-5, the V gene TRBV28; D might be TRBD1 (5 bases). This CDR3 has 15 amino acids. Trimming took off 7 bases at V and 1 base at J, with 14 bases between the two ends. The germline CDR1 and CDR2 sequences are MDHEN and SYDVKM. The CDR3, as DNA: TGTGCCAGCACCCGGGGGGGTATGAGCAATCAGCCCCAGCATTTT. Translating gives CASTRGGMSNQPQHF. Looking up the rest from reference TRBV28 and TRBJ1-5 gives the full variable domain: DVKVTQSSRYLVKRTGEKVFLECVQDMDHENMFWYRQDPGLGLRLIYFSYDVKMKEKGDIPEGYSVSREKKERFSLILESASTNQTSMYLCASTRGGMSNQPQHFGDGTRLSIL.

CDR3 DNA: TGTGCCAGCAGCGTAACGGACAGTGTAATGGAGACCCAGTACTTC. It specifies CASSVTDSVMETQYF. V and J are TRBV7-8 and TRBJ2-5; possible D gene TRBD1, 6 bases. With 5 bases removed from V and 5 bases from J, the gap between germline ends came to 18 bases. This CDR3 comprises 15 residues. The V gene's germline CDR1 is SGHVS and CDR2 FQNEAQ.

This clone was seen a few times. J is TRBJ1-6 and V is TRBV6-5; 10 bases are a match to TRBD1. The germline V gene has CDR1 MNHEY and CDR2 SVGAGI. V gave up 0 bases and J gave up 10 bases; unmatched junction bases: 3. The CDR3 has 15 amino acids. The CDR3 reads CASSYSGDRGSPLHF. In DNA form, the CDR3 reads TGTGCCAGCAGTTACTCCGGGGACAGGGGATCACCCCTCCACTTT.

The chain is built from TRBV7-2 and TRBJ2-7; TRBD2 agrees at 8 bases. The CDR3 sequence is 16 residues long. Germline V gives CDR1 SGHTA, CDR2 FQGNSA. With 0 bases clipped from V and 3 bases from J, the junction kept 7 bases outside the gene matches. This CDR3 is CASSLAGGGMSYEQYF. The CDR3, as DNA: TGTGCCAGCAGCTTAGCGGGCGGGGGGATGAGCTACGAGCAGTACTTC.

The rearrangement uses TRBV19 and TRBJ2-7; a weak D match, TRBD1 (6 bases). The germline V gene encodes CDR1 LNHDA and CDR2 SQIVND (reference sequence). This CDR3 has 14 residues. V was cut by 8 bases and J by 0 bases, with 14 bases left in between. The CDR3 is CASRRQGSSYEQYF. CDR3 sequence (DNA): TGTGCCAGTCGTCGGCAGGGGAGCTCCTACGAGCAGTACTTC. Together with reference TRBV19 and TRBJ2-7, the CDR3 gives the full variable domain: DGGITQSPKYLFRKEGQNVTLSCEQNLNHDAMYWYRQDPGQGLRLIYYSQIVNDFQKGDIAEGYSVSREKKESFPLTVTSAQKNPTAFYLCASRRQGSSYEQYFGPGTRLTVT.

This clone came up a few times. CDR3 nucleotide sequence: TGTGCCAGCAGCTTAAACAGAGACACTGAAGCTTTCTTT. This translates into CASSLNRDTEAFF. The rearrangement links TRBV7-3 to TRBJ1-1; no clear D gene. V lost 1 base and J lost 3, with 6 bases in between. Germline assignment: CDR1 SGHTA and CDR2 FQGTGA. The CDR3 extends over 13 amino acids.

This chain links TRBV30 with TRBJ1-5, with unresolved D. V lost 2 bases, J lost 2 bases, and 13 bases lay in between. CDR1 and CDR2 from the germline V gene are GTSNPN and SVGIG (reference sequence). The CDR3 runs 15 residues. The CDR3 DNA follows: TGTGCCTGGAGTCGCGGCCCCAGAGGCAATCAGCCCCAGCATTTT. This translates into CAWSRGPRGNQPQHF.

This clone occurred once. The chain is built from TRBV5-4 and TRBJ1-1; TRBD1 aligns across 9 bases. Germline values: CDR1 SGHNT, CDR2 YYREEE (reference sequence). This CDR3 contains 16 residues. The trim removed 5 bases at V and 2 bases at J, leaving 10 bases unmatched. In DNA form, the CDR3 reads TGTGCCAGCAGTTTCCCGGGACAGGGATCAAACACTGAAGCTTTCTTT. It encodes CASSFPGQGSNTEAFF. Together with reference TRBV5-4 and TRBJ1-1, the CDR3 gives the full variable domain: ETGVTQSPTHLIKTRGQQVTLRCSSQSGHNTVSWYQQALGQGPQFIFQYYREEENGRGNFPPRFSGLQFPNYSSELNVNALELDDSALYLCASSFPGQGSNTEAFFGQGTRLTVV.

The chain employs TRBV29-1 and TRBJ2-7; TRBD2 aligns across 9 bases. Trimming at V came to 0 bases and at J to 2 bases, leaving 5 bases not matched to a gene. There are 15 residues in the CDR3. Germline-derived CDR1 and CDR2 are SQVTM and ANQGSEA. The CDR3 DNA is TGCAGCGTTGAAGAGGCGGGAGGGTCTCCCTACGAGCAGTACTTC. Its translation: CSVEEAGGSPYEQYF.

The rearrangement uses TRBV7-9 and TRBJ2-5; 8 bases align to TRBD1. V shed 8 bases and J 6 bases; nucleotides not matched to a gene: 14. Germline lookup yields CDR1 SEHNR and CDR2 FQNEAQ (reference sequence). The CDR3 contains 15 residues. This CDR3 is CASHGGGQGSKTQYF. In nucleotides, the CDR3 is TGTGCCAGCCACGGGGGCGGACAGGGTTCAAAGACCCAGTACTTC.

The chain employs TRBV13 and TRBJ1-2; D not certain. The V gene's germline CDR1 is PRHDT and CDR2 FYEKMQ (reference sequence). Trimming pared 3 bases from V and 5 bases from J, leaving 10 bases between. CDR3 length: 13 amino acids. The DNA for the CDR3 is TGTGCCAGCAGCTTGGGAGACACTTATGGCTACACCTTC. Translation gives CASSLGDTYGYTF.

The V gene is TRBV11-2, the J gene TRBJ2-7; 15 bases are a match to TRBD2. Trimming took 5 bases from V and 1 from J; bases not matched to a gene: 3. CDR1 is SGHAT and CDR2 is FQNNGV in the germline V gene. CDR3 length: 16 amino acids. Here the CDR3 reads CASSPGLAGGSYEQYF. DNA of the CDR3: TGTGCCAGCAGCCCAGGACTAGCGGGAGGGTCCTACGAGCAGTACTTC.

This chain joins TRBV30 and TRBJ2-3; no firm D call. The CDR3 runs 14 residues. The V gene's germline CDR1 is GTSNPN and CDR2 SVGIG (reference sequence). V was pared by 5 bases and J by 3 bases, with 15 bases between. The DNA of the CDR3 is TGTGCCTGGGCGTGGGCCTACGGAACAGATACGCAGTATTTT. Protein product: CAWAWAYGTDTQYF.

This clone was seen just once. The genes are TRBV10-3 and TRBJ2-4; D unresolved. The CDR3 consists of 13 residues. V was trimmed by 8 bases and J by 8 bases, leaving 16 bases between them. Germline CDR1 is ENHRY and CDR2 is SYGVKD. The CDR3 DNA follows: TGTGCCATCGCATCCAGATCCGATTACATTCAGTACTTC. Translating it yields CAIASRSDYIQYF.

Here the CDR3 reads CASSPIGAGGLGGELFF. Written as DNA, the CDR3 is TGTGCCAGCAGCCCCATTGGAGCGGGGGGACTTGGCGGGGAGCTGTTTTTT. The rearrangement links TRBV11-2 to TRBJ2-2; 9 bases align to TRBD2. J was trimmed by 7 bases and V by 5 bases; bases with no gene match: 14. Germline assignment: CDR1 SGHAT and CDR2 FQNNGV. The CDR3 sequence is 17 residues long.

The chain joins TRBV27 to TRBJ2-7; TRBD1 agrees at 8 bases. Germline V gives CDR1 MNHEY, CDR2 SMNVEV (reference sequence). This CDR3 spans 14 amino acids. V was pared by 6 bases and J by 5 bases, with 9 bases of the junction left unmatched. In DNA, the CDR3 is TGTGCCAGCAGCCCCAACACAGGGGGGCACGAGCAGTACTTC. It yields the protein CASSPNTGGHEQYF.

The chain joins TRBV11-2 to TRBJ2-5, with D hard to call. Germline V gene data show CDR1 as SGHAT and CDR2 as FQNNGV. This CDR3 contains 13 residues. The V end was cut by 1 base, the J end by 4 bases, with 7 bases between. CDR3 nucleotide sequence: TGTGCCAGCAGCTTAGCACGCGGAGAGACCCAGTACTTC. Translating gives CASSLARGETQYF.

V and J are TRBV6-7 and TRBJ2-7; 15 bases match TRBD2. TRBV6-7 is an open reading frame, and its role is uncertain. This CDR3 comprises 18 residues. The ends lost 2 bases at V and 3 bases at J; junction bases unmatched: 8. CDR3 in amino acids: CASSYTGLAGGNCYEQYF. The CDR3 nucleotides are TGTGCCAGCAGTTACACCGGACTAGCGGGAGGGAATTGCTACGAGCAGTACTTC.

The chain couples TRBV11-2 to TRBJ2-7; D is possibly TRBD1 (5 bases). The CDR3 sequence is 12 residues long. V was cut by 4 bases and J by 6 bases, with 10 bases left in between. CDR1 SGHAT and CDR2 FQNNGV come from the germline V gene. The CDR3 loop is CASSYQGFEQYF. The CDR3 region has the DNA TGTGCCAGCAGCTATCAGGGTTTCGAGCAGTACTTC. The full variable domain, its missing parts supplied by reference TRBV11-2 and TRBJ2-7, is EAGVAQSPRYKIIEKRQSVAFWCNPISGHATLYWYQQILGQGPKLLIQFQNNGVVDDSQLPKDRFSAERLKGVDSTLKIQPAKLEDSAVYLCASSYQGFEQYFGPGTRLTVT.

The V and J genes are TRBV7-8 and TRBJ2-1, with 8 bases aligning to TRBD1. Per germline, CDR1 SGHVS and CDR2 FQNEAQ. The CDR3 is 15 residues long. The V and J ends lost 3 bases and 0 bases, in that order; junction bases with no gene match: 1. CDR3 amino acids: CASSFRGLSYNEQFF. CDR3 coding DNA: TGTGCCAGCAGCTTCAGGGGGCTCTCCTACAATGAGCAGTTCTTC.

The V and J genes are TRBV7-9 and TRBJ1-1; a weak D match, TRBD1 (5 bases). The CDR3 is 13 amino acids. V was pared by 3 bases and J by 6 bases, with 11 bases between. Germline lookup yields CDR1 SEHNR and CDR2 FQNEAQ (reference sequence). For the CDR3, the DNA is TGTGCCAGCAGCTTCAGGGAAAAAGCTGAAGCTTTCTTT. Translated: CASSFREKAEAFF.

The chain combines TRBV18 with TRBJ2-7; 10 bases agree with TRBD2. J lost 4 bases, V lost 4 bases, and 4 bases had no gene match. Germline V gene data show CDR1 as KGHSH and CDR2 as LQKENI. The CDR3 totals 14 residues. CDR3 sequence (DNA): TGTGCCAGCTCACAAGCGGGAGGGCCGTACGAGCAGTACTTC. Protein sequence: CASSQAGGPYEQYF. Complete variable domain (other parts from reference TRBV18 and TRBJ2-7): NAGVMQNPRHLVRRRGQEARLRCSPMKGHSHVYWYRQLPEEGLKFMVYLQKENIIDESGMPKERFSAEFPKEGPSILRIQQVVRGDSAAYFCASSQAGGPYEQYFGPGTRLTVT.